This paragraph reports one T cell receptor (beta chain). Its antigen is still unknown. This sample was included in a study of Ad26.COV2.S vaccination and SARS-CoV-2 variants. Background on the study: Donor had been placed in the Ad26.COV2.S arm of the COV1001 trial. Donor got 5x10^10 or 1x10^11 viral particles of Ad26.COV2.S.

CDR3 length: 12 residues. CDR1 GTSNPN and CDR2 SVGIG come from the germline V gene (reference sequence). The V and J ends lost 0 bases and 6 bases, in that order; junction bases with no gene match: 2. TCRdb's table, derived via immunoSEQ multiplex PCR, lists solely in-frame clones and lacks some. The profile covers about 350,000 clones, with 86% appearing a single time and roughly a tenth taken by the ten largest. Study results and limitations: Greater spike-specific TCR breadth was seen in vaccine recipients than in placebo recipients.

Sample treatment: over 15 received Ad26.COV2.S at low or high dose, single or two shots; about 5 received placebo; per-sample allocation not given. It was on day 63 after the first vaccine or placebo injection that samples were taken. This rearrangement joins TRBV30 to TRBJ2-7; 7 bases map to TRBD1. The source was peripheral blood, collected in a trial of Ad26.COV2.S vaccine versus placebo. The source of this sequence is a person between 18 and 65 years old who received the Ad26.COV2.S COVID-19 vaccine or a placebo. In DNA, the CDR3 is TGTGCCTGGAGTGTTTACAGGGGCGAGCAGTACTTC. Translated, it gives CAWSVYRGEQYF.